This T cell receptor (beta chain) was sequenced for a study of blood T cells in healthy people across ages. This clonotype was counted only a few times. Its antigen is currently unknown. Each sample gave at least 7 million isolated PBMCs. For the second PCR, which ran for 7 to 11 cycles, a sample-barcoded 5' primer and a J-beta primer mix were used. Tagging of each cDNA molecule was performed by a template-switch adaptor with 12 random nucleotides. TCRdb redid the calling of the 5' RACE reads with MiXCR, one entry per CDR3 protein. The data contain about 750,000 distinct CDR3 sequences, 53% of them seen just once; the ten biggest clones take up roughly 40%. Study-wide findings and caveats: Long-lived donors had more naive CD4+ cells and higher diversity than aged donors. Conclusively comparing naive with antigen-experienced cells was impossible with unsorted PBMCs.

Germline V gives CDR1 MGHRA, CDR2 YSYEKL. This CDR3 comprises 17 residues. V trimming: 1 base; J trimming: 5 bases; junction bases outside the gene matches: 12. The clonotype was recovered from a man older than 75 in good health. The chain uses TRBV4-1 and TRBJ2-7; TRBD1 matches 9 bases. Specimen: blood. The CDR3 nucleotides read TGCGCCAGCAGCCAAGTAAAAGGGGGACAGGGTTCCCACGAGCAGTACTTC. Translation: CASSQVKGGQGSHEQYF.